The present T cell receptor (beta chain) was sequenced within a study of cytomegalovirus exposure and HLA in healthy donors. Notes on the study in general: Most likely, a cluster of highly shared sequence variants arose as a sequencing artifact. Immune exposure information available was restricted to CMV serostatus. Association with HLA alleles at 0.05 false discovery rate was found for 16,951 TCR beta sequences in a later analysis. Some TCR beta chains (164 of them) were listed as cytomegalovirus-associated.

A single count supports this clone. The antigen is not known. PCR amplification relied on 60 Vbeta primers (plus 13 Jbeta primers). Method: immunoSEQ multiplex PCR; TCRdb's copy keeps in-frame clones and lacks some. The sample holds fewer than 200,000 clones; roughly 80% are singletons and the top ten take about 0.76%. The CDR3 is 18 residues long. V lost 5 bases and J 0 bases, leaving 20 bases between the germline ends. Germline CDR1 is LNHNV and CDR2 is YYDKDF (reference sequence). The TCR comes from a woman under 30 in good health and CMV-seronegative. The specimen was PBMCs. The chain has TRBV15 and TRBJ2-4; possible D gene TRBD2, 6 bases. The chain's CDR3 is CATSRPGSGYSAKNIQYF. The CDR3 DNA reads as TGTGCCACCAGCCGCCCAGGGAGCGGGTACTCAGCCAAAAACATTCAGTACTTC.